This TCR beta chain derives from a study of control samples from healthy donors and cancer patients. Sequencing used immunoSEQ multiplex PCR; TCRdb keeps in-frame clones, though not all of them. This sample has under 200,000 clones, with 94% found just once. This receptor was obtained from a man aged 55 to 69 with colorectal cancer. The sample taken for sequencing was PBMCs.

The CDR3 loop is CASSTPRGMQFF. CDR3 nucleotide sequence: TGTGCCAGTAGTACCCCCCGGGGAATGCAGTTCTTC. This chain joins TRBV19 and TRBJ2-1; D perhaps matches TRBD2 (5 bases). The CDR3 loop spans 12 amino acids. Germline assignment: CDR1 LNHDA and CDR2 SQIVND (reference sequence). The V end lost 4 bases, the J end lost 12 bases, and 13 bases lay between the germline ends. The full variable domain, rest sourced from reference TRBV19 and TRBJ2-1, is DGGITQSPKYLFRKEGQNVTLSCEQNLNHDAMYWYRQDPGQGLRLIYYSQIVNDFQKGDIAEGYSVSREKKESFPLTVTSAQKNPTAFYLCASSTPRGMQFFGPGTRLTVL.